The 9 T cell receptor beta chains below all came from one sample that was sequenced in a study of shared clonotypes between healthy human individuals. Here immunoSEQ multiplex PCR was the method, and the copy in TCRdb shows in-frame clones only, minus some. The data show under 650,000 clones, around 96% seen once. The sample consisted of naive CD4+ T cells sorted from blood. Subset indicated: CD45RA+ positively selected. These receptors all come from a woman in her twenties or thirties in good health.

The V gene is TRBV5-4, the J gene TRBJ1-1; D unclear. Germline CDR1 and CDR2: SGHNT and YYREEE (reference sequence). V lost 4 bases and J 3 bases, leaving 13 bases between the germline ends. The CDR3 loop spans 14 amino acids. The CDR3 nucleotides read TGTGCCAGCAGCACGACCGGGAGGGACACTGAAGCTTTCTTT. As protein: CASSTTGRDTEAFF.

V is TRBV5-4 and J is TRBJ2-7; TRBD1 matches at 9 bases. This CDR3 spans 16 amino acids. The V gene's germline CDR1 is SGHNT and CDR2 YYREEE (reference sequence). After removal of 6 bases from V and 4 bases from J, the junction contained 14 bases not matched to a gene. CDR3 sequence: CASKDAEGQGRYEQYF. CDR3 nucleotides: TGTGCCAGCAAGGACGCGGAGGGACAGGGACGATACGAGCAGTACTTC. Combining the CDR3 with reference TRBV5-4 and TRBJ2-7 gives the whole variable domain ETGVTQSPTHLIKTRGQQVTLRCSSQSGHNTVSWYQQALGQGPQFIFQYYREEENGRGNFPPRFSGLQFPNYSSELNVNALELDDSALYLCASKDAEGQGRYEQYFGPGTRLTVT.

The rearrangement uses TRBV6-1 and TRBJ2-1; no clear D. The germline V gene encodes CDR1 MNHNS and CDR2 SASEGT. This CDR3 region has 14 residues. With 7 bases removed from V and 6 bases from J, the gap between germline ends came to 16 bases. The CDR3 DNA follows: TGTGCCAGCAAAACGACCCTTACCCCCAATGAGCAGTTCTTC. Its protein product is CASKTTLTPNEQFF.

V is TRBV5-1 and J is TRBJ1-4, with 8 bases fitting TRBD1. The CDR3 runs to 14 residues. Germline V gene sequence: CDR1 SGHRS, CDR2 YFSETQ. Trimming took 4 bases from V and 8 from J; bases not matched to a gene: 7. The CDR3 DNA is TGCGCCAGCAGCCCACAGGGGGGAAGAGAAAAACTGTTTTTT. It translates to CASSPQGGREKLFF.

The CDR3 protein is CASSPKAGQLSSGNVLTF. The CDR3 DNA reads as TGTGCCAGCAGCCCCAAGGCGGGACAGCTAAGTTCGGGTAACGTCCTGACTTTC. This chain connects TRBV4-2 to TRBJ2-6, with D perhaps TRBD1 (7 bases). This CDR3 spans 18 amino acids. Germline loops: CDR1 LGHNA, CDR2 YNFKEQ. The V and J ends lost 4 bases and 10 bases respectively, with 26 bases between them.

The chain employs TRBV28 and TRBJ2-7; D uncertain. The CDR3 is 14 residues long. V lost 4 bases, J lost 3 bases, and 13 bases lay in between. From germline, CDR1 is MDHEN and CDR2 SYDVKM. CDR3 sequence: CASSSLYNLYEQYF. DNA of the CDR3: TGTGCCAGCAGTTCCCTATACAACCTCTACGAGCAGTACTTC.

This rearrangement joins TRBV5-1 to TRBJ2-1; TRBD2 matches 10 bases. Germline assignment: CDR1 SGHRS and CDR2 YFSETQ. CDR3 length: 13 residues. With V trimmed by 4 bases and J by 8 bases, 3 bases remained unmatched. Here the CDR3 reads CASSPGTSDEQFF. CDR3 sequence (DNA): TGCGCCAGCAGCCCCGGGACTAGCGATGAGCAGTTCTTC.

This clone was detected once. The V and J genes are TRBV12-1 and TRBJ2-1; the table's D call of TRBD2 was not tested on the DNA. TRBV12-1 is flagged as a pseudogene. The CDR3 loop spans 16 amino acids. The CDR3 bases are TGTGCCAGCAGCTGGAAGCAGACTAGCGAGATCAATGAGCAGTTCTTC. Translation gives CASSWKQTSEINEQFF.

The chain joins TRBV18 to TRBJ2-6; no reliable D call. The CDR3 runs 19 residues. Trimming shortened V by 2 bases and J by 0 bases, and 17 bases separated the two germline ends. Per the germline V gene, CDR1 is KGHSH and CDR2 is LQKENI. The CDR3 sequence: CASSPFVGSLISGANVLTF. CDR3 coding DNA: TGTGCCAGCTCACCATTTGTAGGTTCCCTTATCTCTGGGGCCAACGTCCTGACTTTC.